This TCR beta chain was captured in a study of T cell responses to AZD1222 COVID-19 vaccine. The CDR3 runs to 12 residues. Trimming stripped 0 bases from V and 7 bases from J, with 6 bases between. Germline CDR1 reads SGHAT; CDR2 reads FQNNGV. Sequencing was performed with immunoSEQ multiplex PCR; in TCRdb, only in-frame clones are kept and a portion is missing. The data contain around 100,000 clones, around 90% of them seen just once; the ten biggest clones take up 8% to 9.5%. This TCR derives from an adult in good health. Sequencing was performed on peripheral blood, taken on day 0 of AZD1222 vaccination. This sequence joins TRBV11-2 and TRBJ1-1; the D is unclear. The CDR3 protein is CASSLDQGEAFF. The CDR3, as DNA: TGTGCCAGCAGCTTAGATCAAGGTGAAGCTTTCTTT. Full variable domain (missing parts from reference TRBV11-2 and TRBJ1-1): EAGVAQSPRYKIIEKRQSVAFWCNPISGHATLYWYQQILGQGPKLLIQFQNNGVVDDSQLPKDRFSAERLKGVDSTLKIQPAKLEDSAVYLCASSLDQGEAFFGQGTRLTVV.